This entry describes one T cell receptor (beta chain). Method: immunoSEQ multiplex PCR; TCRdb's copy keeps in-frame clones and lacks some. The sample contains under 150,000 clones, 93% of which appear only once. The V and J ends lost 3 bases and 1 base respectively, with 9 bases between them. Germline loops: CDR1 KGHDR, CDR2 SFDVKD. The CDR3 runs 15 residues. This entry belongs to a study of control samples from healthy donors and cancer patients. The source of this sequence is a man in his thirties or forties in good health. The rearrangement joins TRBV24-1 to TRBJ2-1; TRBD1 is a possible D gene (6 bases). Input material: blood. The CDR3 is CATSDGGQSYNEQFF. The CDR3 DNA follows: TGTGCCACCAGTGATGGAGGACAGTCCTACAATGAGCAGTTCTTC.